This T cell receptor beta chain was found in a study of memory CD4+ T cells and cytomegalovirus serostatus. Study information: Healthy Belgian adult donors included nine or ten CMV-positive and some 23 CMV-negative people. Overall study results and limits: Repertoires predicted CMV serostatus with median bootstrapped AUC of about 0.94.

Produced via immunoSEQ multiplex PCR; TCRdb's table is partial and in-frame only. The sample lists under 50,000 clones, 60% to 80% occurring once. This clone has a handful of counts. Its antigen is not known. CDR1 is ENHRY and CDR2 is SYGVKD in the germline V gene. The V and J ends lost 2 bases and 7 bases respectively, with 9 bases between them. The CDR3 contains 12 residues. The sort gate was single viable CD3+CD4+CD8-CD45RO+ cells for memory CD4+ T cells. After thawing, CD4+ T cells were positively selected. Sequenced sample: memory CD4+ T cells from blood. This rearrangement joins TRBV10-3 to TRBJ2-7; D remains ambiguous. This receptor was obtained from an adult in good health and CMV-seronegative. CDR3 sequence reads: CAISENSWEQYF. The CDR3 bases are TGTGCCATCAGTGAGAACAGCTGGGAGCAGTACTTC.